The clone carrying this T cell receptor (beta chain) was seen a single time. Its antigen is unknown. This entry comes from a study of siplizumab effects on memory and regulatory T cells. Whole-study findings and limits: Naive T cells appeared more diverse than memory cells and seemed to be major alloresponse contributors.

Germline trimming cut 4 bases from V and 3 bases from J; bases unmatched to any gene: 4. The length of the CDR3 is 14 residues. In germline, CDR1 is SGHRS, CDR2 YFSETQ. This table comes from immunoSEQ multiplex PCR, and its TCRdb copy is limited to in-frame clones, with some not included. The data hold roughly 97,000 clones, with about 93% observed a single time. Sequencing was done on a sample of Tregs sorted from blood. V and J are TRBV5-1 and TRBJ2-7; 10 bases align to TRBD1. This TCR was sampled from a human donor in good health. The DNA for the CDR3 is TGCGCCAGCAGCCCCGGGACAGGGGACTACGAGCAGTACTTC. It encodes CASSPGTGDYEQYF. Full variable domain (rest looked up from reference TRBV5-1 and TRBJ2-7): KAGVTQTPRYLIKTRGQQVTLSCSPISGHRSVSWYQQTPGQGLQFLFEYFSETQRNKGNFPGRFSGRQFSNSRSEMNVSTLELGDSALYLCASSPGTGDYEQYFGPGTRLTVT.